The TCR beta chain under discussion was sequenced for a study of cytomegalovirus exposure and HLA in healthy donors (dated by TCRdb to the late 2010s). The study in broad terms: In an earlier analysis of about 560 of the donors, around 290 Gb of sequence data and some 120 million unique TCR beta sequences from 150 million to 200 million T cells were reported. The T cell repertoires of roughly 660 subjects were profiled by immunosequencing and related to cytomegalovirus serostatus. The study was designed to test whether signatures of past pathogen exposure could be identified by cataloging public T cell receptors. About 320 gigabases of sequencing data and approximately 84 million unique TCR sequences were included in an early release covering over 600 HLA-typed donors. The number of typed donors differed by locus: about 620-640 for A, B, C, DRB1 and DQB1; approximately 520 for DQA1; around 580 for DPA1; and about 450 for DPB1. Because of strong linkage in the cohort, five DR-DQ haplotypes were treated as single units for association and clustering. Alongside the repertoire data, information on donor age, sex, ethnicity and CMV serostatus was compiled. Across some 400 genotyped donors of the cohort, an average of roughly 200,000 unique TCR beta nucleotide sequences per donor were sequenced, and roughly 20% of those sequences were non-productive. Rather than using new phenotypic data, the later analysis identified candidate immune exposures from TCR beta sequences and from how often those sequences occurred across donors. In an earlier analysis of around 540 of the donors, high-throughput TCR beta sequencing was used to judge whether each TCR beta V gene segment behaved as functional or pseudogenic. In addition to the first cohort of 650 to 800 subjects, a separate validation cohort of 120 different subjects was used. High-throughput TCR immunosequencing, statistical association of individual TCRs with disease status, and machine learning were combined to predict cytomegalovirus infection status. Class I and class II HLA loci were covered by the typing at four-digit resolution. Of the 300 to 400 genotyped donors, over 65% fell in the genetic ancestry cluster associated with self-reported Caucasian donors. A later analysis re-examined previously published TCR beta repertoires from more than 650 donors and added high-resolution HLA genotyping to investigate patterns of TCR occurrence. All discovery cohort repertoires had been generated on a single sequencing platform. A later genetic analysis took genome-wide SNP genotypes for about 65% of the roughly 670 donors and used that subset as a discovery cohort. What the research found in general, with its limitations: According to the authors, the approach could potentially be generalized to other disease states and immunological phenotypes. A few of the identified cytomegalovirus-associated TCR beta chains were confirmed in vitro to be specific for cytomegalovirus antigens. When HLA alleles, especially DR and DQ, strongly co-occurred, TCR associations were difficult to assign to individual alleles. While some public TCRs were present in many individuals, most TCR sequences turned up only very rarely across donors. The classifier was reported to diagnose cytomegalovirus status with high specificity and sensitivity in both the original cohort and the validation cohort. A further reported finding was that TCR beta sequences accurately predicted the HLA-A and HLA-B alleles for most subjects in the first cohort. The sequencing pipeline was judged likely to have produced a cluster of highly shared sequence variants as a technical artifact. In a later analysis, several top co-occurrence clusters were reported to appear linked to parvovirus B19, influenza, CMV and Epstein-Barr virus. An earlier analysis of approximately 570 of the donors showed that most TCR beta V segments appeared in productive rearrangements either about 90% or about 30% of the time, which broadly matched IMGT annotations. HLA typing was unavailable for some donors at each locus, so association tests used only the typed subset. In the study, approximately 160 TCR beta chains were listed as associated with cytomegalovirus. The presence/absence analyses assumed that sequencing depth was roughly uniform across donors, and that assumption may not be true. This cohort had only TCR beta chains sequenced, and the lack of alpha or paired-chain data limited which features could be detected. The earlier analysis of approximately 540 of the donors excluded around 17 rarely observed V segments, including chromosome 9 orphons, because counts were too low. At a false discovery rate of 0.05, a later analysis linked about 16,000 TCR beta sequences to specific HLA alleles. A later analysis found that HLA-associated TCR beta chains were more clonally expanded and had lower generation probabilities than equally common non-associated chains. The only immune exposure information available for the cohort was CMV serostatus. A later analysis found that TCR association rates varied across HLA loci, with DRB1 alleles showing the most associated TCRs and HLA-C alleles the fewest. Because the 87-base-pair reads could not distinguish some IMGT-functional V segments, including TRBV6-2 and TRBV6-3, those segments were excluded. Correlated functional status among segregating V segments might be attributable to linkage disequilibrium, but an unknown experimental factor could not be ruled out. Compared with the approximately 670-donor mean, donors in an Asian-associated ancestry cluster had fewer N-insertions in productive TCRs, according to a later genetic analysis. Most CMV-associated TCR beta chains appeared to be HLA-restricted in a later analysis, and the HLA associations seemed to be driven largely by CMV exposure. A later genetic analysis associated a missense DCLRE1C variant with V-gene and J-gene trimming of TCR beta chains, and an independent cohort replicated the association.

The library was obtained by the immunoSEQ multiplex PCR assay. For the multiplex PCR, a mixture combining 60 forward primers for TCR Vbeta segments and 13 reverse primers for TCR Jbeta segments was used. The CDR3 region of rearranged TCR beta genes was amplified from genomic DNA by a multiplex PCR assay. The Illumina HiSeq System was used to sequence the amplified TCR beta libraries as 87-base-pair reads. The paper's data handling went like this. In a later analysis, 80 million or so unique TCR beta chains were counted across the 650 to 750 repertoires, and approximately 11 million of these chains were shared by at least two donors. To remove PCR and sequencing errors, raw reads were error-corrected and collapsed into unique sequences using a nearest-neighbor algorithm that merged closely related sequences. To assign V, D and J gene segments, CDR3 sequences were aligned to IMGT reference sequences. For a sequence to be retained, a match of at least six nucleotides to both a V gene segment and a J gene segment was required. Rearrangements were classified as productive when the CDR3 lacked stop codons and remained in frame with V and J, and all other rearrangements were classified as non-productive. CDR3 was defined by IMGT convention, running from the second conserved V-encoded cysteine to the conserved J-encoded phenylalanine. The earlier analysis of about 570 of the donors excluded any sequence lacking an unambiguous match to a single V gene segment. In an earlier analysis of several hundred of the donors, a V segment was called functional when productive rearrangements were above 56.7%, and segregating when the standard deviation between donors exceeded 5%. A statistical classification framework was built to diagnose cytomegalovirus status from the catalog of TCR beta chain sequences. In a later analysis, V and J genes were assigned by comparing TCR nucleotide sequences against IMGT/GENE-DB human TR gene sequences. In a later analysis, CDR3 sequences and most-parsimonious VDJ recombination scenarios were assigned using the TCRdist pipeline. In a later analysis, each TCR beta chain was defined by its CDR3 amino acid sequence together with its V-gene family, and reads lacking a unique V-gene family were excluded. A later analysis removed 550 to 650 highly shared, low-generation-probability nucleotide sequences to deal with suspected cross-contamination and a sequencing artifact. A later analysis calculated a clonal expansion index for each public chain from normalized within-repertoire ranks of inferred template counts. In a later analysis, generation probabilities were computed using a VDJ recombination model fitted to out-of-frame rearrangements, and the results were checked against IGoR. A later analysis scored TCR-TCR, TCR-HLA and TCR-CMV co-occurrence with hypergeometric tests, applying a repertoire-size bias correction to TCR pairs. False discovery rates were estimated in a later analysis by permuting HLA or CMV assignments 20 times. A later analysis grouped co-occurring TCRs with DBSCAN, adding TCRdist sequence similarity when clustering within HLA-allele-positive subsets. For co-occurrence clustering, repertoires with fewer than 30,000 or more than 120,000 public chains were excluded, along with four or five repertoires with anomalous nucleotide sharing. In its TCRdb copy, this immuneACCESS table keeps in-frame sequences only and misses some clones. Where compared with another copy, unresolved V genes explain less than half of these, and the others have no known cause. V and J calls plus clone size are reproduced from that table; the DNA served to infer D and trimming. The sample table contains roughly 120,000 clones; only one count was recorded for around 83% of them. The ten largest account for roughly 2.9% of the sample.

The cohort comprised some 680 healthy bone marrow donors. At the time of sampling, every cohort member was nominally healthy, though immune exposures that went unrecorded were likely present. The donor tested CMV seropositive, placing the donor among the roughly 300 seropositive members of the cohort. Each donor provided a peripheral blood sample, and peripheral blood mononuclear cells were used for TCR beta sequencing. The Qiagen DNeasy Blood Extraction Kit was used to extract genomic DNA from the blood cell samples. The germline V gene (reference sequence) supplies CDR1 LNHNV and CDR2 YYDKDF. Counted from cysteine to phenylalanine, this CDR3 has 16 amino acids. Only CDR3 DNA is held: 48 bases, read in frame from base 1. The V and J ends are trimmed by 5 bases and 6 bases, leaving 23 bases between them. Comments on this clone: No cognate antigen has been identified for it. No much larger clone exists at a distance of one base, and base qualities are not known.

This receptor chain uses TRBV15 and TRBJ2-7; the D segment could be TRBD2, given 5 matching bases. This clonotype was sampled from a woman in her sixties or seventies in good health and CMV-seropositive. Sequenced: PBMCs. The bases are TGTGCCACCAGCGTCTTAGGAGGCCTAGTCACTTTCGAGCAGTACTTC. The translation is CATSVLGGLVTFEQYF. With all but the CDR3 taken from the reference TRBV15 and TRBJ2-7 genes, the full variable domain is: DAMVIQNPRYQVTQFGKPVTLSCSQTLNHNVMYWYQQKSSQAPKLLFHYYDKDFNNEADTPDNFQSRRPNTSFCFLDIRSPGLGDTAMYLCATSVLGGLVTFEQYFGPGTRLTVT.